The entry below describes one T cell receptor beta chain. The antigen remains undetermined. The data stem from a study of cytomegalovirus exposure and HLA in healthy donors. The PCR was carried out with 60 Vbeta primers and 13 Jbeta primers. Assay used: immunoSEQ multiplex PCR; TCRdb lists only in-frame clones, some missing. The table records approximately 90,000 clones, roughly three quarters of them present only once. General study results and limits: One later analysis reportedly identified an Asian-associated ancestry cluster that showed fewer N-insertions than the approximately 600-donor mean. In a later analysis, parvovirus B19, influenza, CMV and Epstein-Barr virus appeared linked to several top co-occurrence clusters.

The CDR3 loop spans 17 amino acids. The origin of this receptor is a man aged 40-50 years in good health and CMV-seronegative. J is TRBJ1-2 and V is TRBV21-1; TRBD1 is taken as the D call from the table, unchecked against the DNA. TRBV21-1 is designated a pseudogene. Source material: PBMCs. CDR3 loop: CASSHSNLEGDGYGYTF. CDR3 DNA sequence: TGTGCCAGCAGCCATTCAAATCTTGAGGGGGACGGCTATGGCTACACCTTC.